This T cell receptor beta chain was observed in a study of shared clonotypes between healthy human individuals. Findings and limits, study-wide: Clonotype sharing among donors was expected to depend on sequencing depth. Larger estimated richness was generally seen in naive subsets than in memory subsets.

Profiled with immunoSEQ multiplex PCR; TCRdb holds only in-frame clones, not every one. The sample includes around 2.1 million clones, about 92% of them seen just once. CD8 cells regarded as naive lacked CD45RO, were positively chosen for CCR7, and omitted terminally differentiated effector memory CD45RA+ cells. The length of the CDR3 is 13 residues. The J segment lost 2 bases and the V segment lost 9 bases, leaving 5 bases of the junction unmatched. Germline-derived CDR1 and CDR2 are MNHEY and SMNVEV (reference sequence). On this clone itself: What it binds is not known. Other DNA variants within this sample encode the same CDR3.

This chain uses TRBV27 with TRBJ2-7; 9 bases agree with TRBD2. Sequenced input: naive CD8+ T cells from PBMCs. The receptor's source is a man aged 18 to 35 in good health. Some clones in this sample may be carry-over from other donors' samples. DNA of the CDR3: TGTGCCAGTTCAGCGGGAGGCACCTACGAGCAGTACTTC. Residues: CASSAGGTYEQYF.